The clone carrying this T cell receptor beta chain occurred a few times. The antigen is not known. The sample is drawn from a study of T cell responses to AZD1222 COVID-19 vaccine. General study results and limits: Only 5 to 7 AZD1222 recipients tested seropositive at baseline. As reported, nearly half of all spike-specific TCRs target variant regions that are unmutated. The donor cohort was predominantly white British with a female majority, and clonal diversity may have been underestimated.

With 2 bases removed from V and 6 bases from J, the gap between germline ends came to 4 bases. CDR1 MGHRA and CDR2 YSYEKL come from the germline V gene. The CDR3 covers 12 residues. Generated by immunoSEQ multiplex PCR, the TCRdb table keeps only in-frame clones and is missing some. Among more than 150,000 clones, 80% to 95% were seen once, and the ten largest hold 3% to 4%. Second-dose schedules of about 4 or about 12 weeks were combined. V is TRBV4-1 and J is TRBJ2-2, with D unclear. The sequences come from peripheral blood, collected 28 days after the second AZD1222 dose. The source is an adult who received the AZD1222 COVID-19 vaccine. The CDR3 sequence is CASSQFAGELFF. CDR3 sequence (DNA): TGCGCCAGCAGCCAATTTGCCGGGGAGCTGTTTTTT.